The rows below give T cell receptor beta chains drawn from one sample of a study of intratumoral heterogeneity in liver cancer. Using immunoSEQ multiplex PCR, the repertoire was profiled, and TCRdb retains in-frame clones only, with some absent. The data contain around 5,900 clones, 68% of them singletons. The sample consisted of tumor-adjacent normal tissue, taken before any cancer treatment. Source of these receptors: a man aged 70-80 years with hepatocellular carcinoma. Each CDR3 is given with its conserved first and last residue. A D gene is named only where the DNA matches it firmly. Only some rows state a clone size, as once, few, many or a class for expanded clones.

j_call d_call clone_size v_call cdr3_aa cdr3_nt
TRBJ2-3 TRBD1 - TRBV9 CASSVGDRLGTDTQYF TGTGCCAGCAGCGTAGGGGACAGGTTGGGGACAGATACGCAGTATTTT
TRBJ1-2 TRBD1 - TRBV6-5 CASSDRGAGYGYTF TGTGCCAGCAGCGACAGGGGGGCGGGCTATGGCTACACCTTC
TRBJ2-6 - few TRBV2 CASLAPISGANVLTF TGTGCCAGCCTTGCGCCAATTTCTGGGGCCAACGTCCTGACTTTC
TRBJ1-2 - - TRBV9 CASSVEDGPYGYTF TGTGCCAGCAGCGTTGAGGACGGACCCTATGGCTACACCTTC
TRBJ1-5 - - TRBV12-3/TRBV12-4 CASSWRYQPQHF TGTGCCAGCAGTTGGAGATATCAGCCCCAGCATTTT
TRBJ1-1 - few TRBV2 CASIDNWGSNTEAFF TGTGCCAGCATTGATAACTGGGGGTCTAACACTGAAGCTTTCTTT
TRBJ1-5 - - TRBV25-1 CASSDRLGQPQHF TGTGCCAGCAGTGACAGGCTCGGTCAGCCCCAGCATTTT
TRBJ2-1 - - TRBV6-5 CASSSGLRGEQFF TGTGCCAGCAGTTCCGGTCTTAGAGGTGAGCAGTTCTTC
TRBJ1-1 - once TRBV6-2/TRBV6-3 CASSFWTSGVAFF TGTGCCAGCAGTTTCTGGACTAGCGGAGTAGCTTTCTTT
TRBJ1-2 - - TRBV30 CAWSTRPLPAYTF TGTGCCTGGAGTACCCGCCCTCTACCAGCCTACACCTTC
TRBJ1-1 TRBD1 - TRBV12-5 CASGPRQGMNTEAFF TGTGCTAGTGGACCAAGACAGGGGATGAACACTGAAGCTTTCTTT
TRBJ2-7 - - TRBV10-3 CAISESRIGGEQYF TGTGCCATCAGTGAGTCACGGATCGGGGGCGAGCAGTACTTC
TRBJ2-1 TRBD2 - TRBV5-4 CASSLAGQYNEQFF TGTGCCAGCAGTCTAGCGGGGCAATACAATGAGCAGTTCTTC
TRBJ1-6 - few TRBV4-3 CASSQGAGRGAASNSPLHF TGCGCCAGCAGCCAAGGGGCCGGGAGGGGGGCGGCATCGAATTCACCCCTCCACTTT
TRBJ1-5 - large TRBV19 CASRGLSNQPQHF TGTGCCAGTAGAGGACTTAGCAATCAGCCCCAGCATTTT
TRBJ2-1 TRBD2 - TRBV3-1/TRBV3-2 CASSRLAGLFYNEQFF TGTGCCAGCAGCCGACTAGCGGGGCTTTTTTACAATGAGCAGTTCTTC
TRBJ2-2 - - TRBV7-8 CASRKRGLEELPGELFF TGTGCCAGCAGAAAGAGGGGTTTAGAGGAGTTACCCGGGGAGCTGTTTTTT
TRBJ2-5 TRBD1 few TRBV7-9 CASSSNRDRVRETQYF TGTGCCAGCAGCTCGAACCGGGACAGGGTTAGGGAGACCCAGTACTTC
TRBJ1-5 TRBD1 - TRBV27 CATARIRQGGNQPQHF TGTGCCACCGCACGGATCAGGCAGGGGGGCAATCAGCCCCAGCATTTT
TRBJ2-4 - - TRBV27 CASSFEGTGKNIQYF TGTGCCAGCAGTTTCGAGGGGACGGGCAAAAACATTCAGTACTTC
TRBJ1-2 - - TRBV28 CASTQGGLGYGYTF TGTGCCAGCACGCAGGGAGGATTAGGGTATGGCTACACCTTC
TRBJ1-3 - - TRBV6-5 CASGAPFSGNTIYF TGTGCCAGCGGGGCCCCATTCTCTGGAAACACCATATATTTT
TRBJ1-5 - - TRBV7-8 CASSSNNQPQHF TGTGCCAGCAGCTCAAATAATCAGCCCCAGCATTTT
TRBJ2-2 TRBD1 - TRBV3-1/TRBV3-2 CASSPDRGLLLTGELFF TGTGCCAGCAGCCCGGACAGGGGGCTATTATTGACCGGGGAGCTGTTTTTT
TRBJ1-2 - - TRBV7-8 CASSLATGAYGYTF TGTGCCAGCAGCTTAGCCACAGGAGCCTATGGCTACACCTTC
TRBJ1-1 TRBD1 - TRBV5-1 CASSLTQGRGTEAFF TGCGCCAGCAGCTTGACACAGGGGCGCGGTACTGAAGCTTTCTTT
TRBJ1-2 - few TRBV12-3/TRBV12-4 CASSSLGSYGYTF TGTGCCAGCAGTTCCCTCGGCAGCTATGGCTACACCTTC
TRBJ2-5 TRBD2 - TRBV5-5 CASSLPSGGTYTQETQYF TGTGCCAGCAGCTTACCTAGCGGGGGGACTTACACCCAAGAGACCCAGTACTTC
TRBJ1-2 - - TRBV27 CASSLGRGTEGGYTF TGTGCCAGCAGTTTAGGGAGAGGGACGGAGGGTGGCTACACCTTC
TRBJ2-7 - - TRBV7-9 CASSLGPSEQYF TGTGCCAGCAGCTTAGGACCGTCCGAGCAGTACTTC
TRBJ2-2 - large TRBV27 CASRPRGANTGELFF TGTGCCAGCAGACCCAGGGGCGCGAACACCGGGGAGCTGTTTTTT
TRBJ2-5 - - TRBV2 CASSVQALAQYF TGTGCCAGCAGTGTGCAAGCGTTGGCCCAGTACTTC
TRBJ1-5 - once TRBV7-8 CASSLEAGWDNQPQHF TGTGCCAGCAGCTTAGAGGCGGGGTGGGACAATCAGCCCCAGCATTTT
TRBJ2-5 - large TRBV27 CASSEFRGLQETQYF TGTGCCAGCAGTGAATTCCGGGGCCTCCAAGAGACCCAGTACTTC
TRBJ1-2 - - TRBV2 CASSAGGANYGYTF TGTGCCAGCTCCGCGGGGGGAGCTAACTATGGCTACACCTTC
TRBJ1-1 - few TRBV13 CASSDQGSNTEAFF TGTGCCAGCAGCGACCAGGGATCGAACACTGAAGCTTTCTTT
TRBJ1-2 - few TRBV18 CASSPDGYYGYTF TGTGCCAGCTCACCAGACGGCTACTATGGCTACACCTTC
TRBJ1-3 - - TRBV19 CASSIDQQGPNTIYF TGTGCCAGTAGTATAGATCAACAGGGCCCGAACACCATATATTTT
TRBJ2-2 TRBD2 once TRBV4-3 CASSQEGRGGTGELFF TGCGCCAGCAGCCAAGAAGGGAGGGGAGGAACCGGGGAGCTGTTTTTT
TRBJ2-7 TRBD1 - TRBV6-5 CASRGDSLFYEQYF TGTGCCAGCAGGGGGGACAGCCTCTTCTACGAGCAGTACTTC
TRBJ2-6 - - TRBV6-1 CASSEEEGGANVLTF TGTGCCAGCAGTGAAGAGGAGGGGGGGGCCAACGTCCTGACTTTC
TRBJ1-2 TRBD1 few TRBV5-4 CASSPGQELYGYTF TGTGCCAGCAGCCCTGGACAGGAGTTATATGGCTACACCTTC
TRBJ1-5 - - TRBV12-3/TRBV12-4 CASTGRNNQPQHF TGTGCCAGCACGGGCAGGAACAATCAGCCCCAGCATTTT
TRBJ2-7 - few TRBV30 CAWSVRVGSYEQYF TGTGCCTGGAGTGTACGGGTCGGCTCCTACGAGCAGTACTTC
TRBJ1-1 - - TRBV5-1 CASSLEGRGAFF TGCGCCAGCAGCTTGGAGGGCAGGGGAGCTTTCTTT
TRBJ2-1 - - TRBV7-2 CASSFRPQGFNEQFF TGTGCCAGCAGCTTTAGACCCCAGGGTTTCAATGAGCAGTTCTTC
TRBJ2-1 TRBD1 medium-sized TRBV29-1 CSVEGTVSYNEQFF TGCAGCGTGGAAGGGACAGTAAGCTACAATGAGCAGTTCTTC
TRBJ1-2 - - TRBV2 CASSETERNGYTF TGTGCCAGCAGTGAGACAGAGCGAAATGGCTACACCTTC
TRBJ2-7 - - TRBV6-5 CASNPGPPTYEQYF TGTGCCAGCAATCCGGGACCCCCCACCTACGAGCAGTACTTC
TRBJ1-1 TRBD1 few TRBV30 CAWSVQTGRGTEAFF TGTGCCTGGAGTGTTCAGACAGGGAGGGGGACTGAAGCTTTCTTT
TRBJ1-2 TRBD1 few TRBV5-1 CASSLVGGTATYGYTF TGCGCCAGCAGCCTTGTGGGCGGGACAGCTACCTATGGCTACACCTTC
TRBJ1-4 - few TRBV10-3 CAIRPGADEKLFF TGTGCCATCAGACCCGGGGCCGATGAAAAACTGTTTTTT
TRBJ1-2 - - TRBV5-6 CASSLSRGFYGYTF TGTGCCAGCAGCTTGTCACGGGGGTTCTATGGCTACACCTTC
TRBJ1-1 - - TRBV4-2 CASSQGHAAEAFF TGTGCCAGCAGCCAGGGACATGCAGCTGAAGCTTTCTTT
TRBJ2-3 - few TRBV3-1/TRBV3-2 CASSPTGQGTDTQYF TGTGCCAGCAGCCCCACTGGCCAGGGCACAGATACGCAGTATTTT
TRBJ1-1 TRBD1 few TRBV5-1 CASSDRAGNTEAFF TGCGCCAGCAGTGACAGGGCTGGGAACACTGAAGCTTTCTTT
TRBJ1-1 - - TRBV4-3 CASSQVYRGEPGTEAFF TGCGCCAGCAGCCAAGTATACCGCGGGGAGCCTGGCACTGAAGCTTTCTTT
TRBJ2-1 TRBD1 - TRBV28 CASRMAGGDYNEQFF TGTGCCAGCCGGATGGCAGGGGGCGATTACAATGAGCAGTTCTTC
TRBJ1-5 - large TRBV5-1 CASRLDSYNQPQHF TGCGCCAGCAGATTGGACAGTTACAATCAGCCCCAGCATTTT
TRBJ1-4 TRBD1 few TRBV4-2 CASSQDLGTWDRVVRLFF TGTGCCAGCAGCCAAGATTTGGGGACCTGGGACAGGGTTGTGAGACTGTTTTTT